The T cell receptor (beta chain) described here comes from a study of cytomegalovirus exposure and HLA in healthy donors. Whole-study results and caveats: A classifier reportedly called cytomegalovirus status with high sensitivity and specificity. Prior analysis indicated that the majority of TCR beta V segments exhibited productivity approximately 90% or approximately 30% of the time. In a later analysis, CMV-associated beta chains were mostly HLA-associated, it appeared. Across donors, sequencing depth was assumed by presence/absence analyses to be roughly uniform.

In the PCR, 60 Vbeta and 13 Jbeta primers were used. Some clones are missing from TCRdb's copy, which holds only in-frame ones; the method was immunoSEQ multiplex PCR. The top ten clones hold 3.5% to 4.5% of a sample with tens of thousands of clones, approximately 66% of them seen once. About this clone itself: Its antigen is as yet unknown.

Specimen: PBMCs. This TCR derives from a man aged 25 to 45 in good health and CMV-seronegative.

The CDR3 bases are TGTGCCAGTAGCAACAGGGGCCCACCTAGCACAGATACGCAGTATTTT. Amino acid sequence: CASSNRGPPSTDTQYF. The gene calls are TRBV19 and TRBJ2-3; 7 nucleotides match TRBD1. This CDR3 is built from 16 residues. V was pared by 6 bases and J by 0 bases, with 9 bases of the junction left unmatched. CDR1 and CDR2 from the germline V gene are LNHDA and SQIVND (reference sequence).